This TCR beta chain originates from a study of cytomegalovirus exposure and HLA in healthy donors. General study results and limits: Clonal expansion was found to be greater in HLA-associated TCR beta chains than in equally common others in a later analysis.

This clone was seen more than once but under ten times. What it binds is not known. The PCR used 60 Vbeta and 13 Jbeta primers. Sequenced by immunoSEQ multiplex PCR; TCRdb stores in-frame clones only, minus some. The data contain 100,000 to 150,000 clones, about 8.5% of them singletons. Germline trimming cut 4 bases from V and 5 bases from J; bases unmatched to any gene: 11. The V gene's germline CDR1 is MNHEY and CDR2 SVGAGI. The CDR3 consists of 15 residues. The source of this sequence is a man between 35 and 55 years old in good health and CMV-seronegative. The sequenced material came from PBMCs. The chain carries TRBV6-5 and TRBJ2-7; TRBD1 aligns across 7 bases. The CDR3 DNA reads TGTGCCAGCAGTTTCGACAGGGTTAGGATCCACGAGCAGTACTTC. Amino acid sequence: CASSFDRVRIHEQYF.